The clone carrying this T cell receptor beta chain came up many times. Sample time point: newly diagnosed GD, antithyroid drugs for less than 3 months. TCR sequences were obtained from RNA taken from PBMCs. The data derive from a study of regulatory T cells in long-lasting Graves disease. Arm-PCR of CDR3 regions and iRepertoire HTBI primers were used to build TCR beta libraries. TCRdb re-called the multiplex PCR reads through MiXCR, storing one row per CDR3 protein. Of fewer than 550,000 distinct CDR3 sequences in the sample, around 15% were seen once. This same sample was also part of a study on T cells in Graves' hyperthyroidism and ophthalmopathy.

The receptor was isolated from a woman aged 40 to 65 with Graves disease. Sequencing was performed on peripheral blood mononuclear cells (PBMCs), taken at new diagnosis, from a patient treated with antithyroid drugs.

Here the CDR3 reads CASSDPAYGYTF. The CDR3 DNA sequence: TGTGCCAGCAGCGACCCGGCCTATGGCTACACCTTC. The genes are TRBV6-1 and TRBJ1-2; D is unclear. The CDR3 is 12 amino acids. V dropped 6 bases and J dropped 4 bases, with 9 bases sitting between them. Germline V gives CDR1 MNHNS, CDR2 SASEGT.